This T cell receptor (beta chain) was observed in a study of blood T cell repertoires in COVID-19. Study background: Samples of COVID-19 (acute and convalescent) were obtained from the United States, Italy and Spain.

TCRdb keeps only in-frame clones here, not all; method: immunoSEQ multiplex PCR. The sample includes approximately 66,000 clones, roughly 90% of them seen just once. Germline values: CDR1 LGHDT, CDR2 YNNKEL (reference sequence). The CDR3 is 15 amino acids. Trimming took 2 bases from V and 6 from J; bases not matched to a gene: 4. Source material: peripheral blood. This TCR came from a man aged 55 to 70 with acute or convalescent COVID-19. The J gene is TRBJ1-6, the V gene TRBV3-1 (or the pseudogene TRBV3-2); 7 bases are shared with TRBD1. The CDR3 loop is CASSQSHRGNSPLHF. The DNA of the CDR3 is TGTGCCAGCAGCCAAAGTCACAGGGGTAATTCACCCCTCCACTTT.